The 27 T cell receptor beta chains below were found in one sample sequenced in a study of T-cell memory formation after mild COVID-19. TCRdb passed the 5' RACE reads through MiXCR, listing each CDR3 protein once. The sample lists 250,000 to 350,000 distinct CDR3 sequences; about 15% were seen once. Source material: PBMCs or a T cell subset sorted from them (not recorded which). The receptors come from a man younger than 35 who had mild COVID-19 (a few samples of this study predate the infection). Cell type and time point are not known.

This clonotype was seen only a few times. J is TRBJ2-7 and V is TRBV25-1; TRBD1 is a possible D gene (5 bases). The CDR3 is 13 amino acids. Trimming removed 4 bases from V and 2 bases from J, with 9 bases in between. The germline CDR1 and CDR2 sequences are MGHDK and SYGVNS. The CDR3 nucleotides read TGTGCCAGCAGTGTAACAGGCACCTACGAGCAGTACTTC. It specifies CASSVTGTYEQYF.

This clonotype was observed at least ten times. V gene TRBV5-1 combines with J gene TRBJ2-1; 8 nucleotides line up with TRBD2. There are 14 residues in the CDR3. V lost 4 bases to trimming and J lost 5 bases; unmatched junction nucleotides: 5. Germline V CDR1 and CDR2: SGHRS, YFSETQ. The DNA of the CDR3 is TGCGCCAGCAGCCTGGGGACTAGAAACAATGAGCAGTTCTTC. Amino acid sequence: CASSLGTRNNEQFF. The full variable domain, in which reference TRBV5-1 and TRBJ2-1 provide the parts outside the CDR3, is KAGVTQTPRYLIKTRGQQVTLSCSPISGHRSVSWYQQTPGQGLQFLFEYFSETQRNKGNFPGRFSGRQFSNSRSEMNVSTLELGDSALYLCASSLGTRNNEQFFGPGTRLTVL.

This clonotype occurred a few times. Written as DNA, the CDR3 is TGCGCCAGCAGCTGGGGGACACCGAACACTGAAGCTTTCTTT. It encodes CASSWGTPNTEAFF. The V and J genes are TRBV5-1 and TRBJ1-1, with D maybe TRBD1 (6 bases). Germline CDR1 is SGHRS and CDR2 is YFSETQ. There are 14 residues in the CDR3. V lost 3 bases and J lost 1, with 10 bases in between. Full variable domain (outside the CDR3, taken from reference TRBV5-1 and TRBJ1-1): KAGVTQTPRYLIKTRGQQVTLSCSPISGHRSVSWYQQTPGQGLQFLFEYFSETQRNKGNFPGRFSGRQFSNSRSEMNVSTLELGDSALYLCASSWGTPNTEAFFGQGTRLTVV.

This clonotype was counted ten times or more. V is TRBV13 and J is TRBJ2-3; TRBD1 matches 9 bases. Trimming cost V 5 bases and J 0 bases; bases outside gene matches: 6. The CDR3 totals 16 residues. The V gene's germline CDR1 is PRHDT and CDR2 FYEKMQ (reference sequence). CDR3 loop: CASSDRQGESTDTQYF. The CDR3, as DNA: TGTGCCAGCAGCGACAGACAGGGGGAGAGCACAGATACGCAGTATTTT.

This chain connects TRBV5-1 to TRBJ2-5, with 8 bases identical to TRBD2. The CDR3 totals 14 residues. Trimming took 4 bases from V and 4 from J; bases not matched to a gene: 6. Germline V gives CDR1 SGHRS, CDR2 YFSETQ. The CDR3 reads CASSKAGAPETQYF. The CDR3 DNA reads TGCGCCAGCAGCAAAGCGGGGGCCCCAGAGACCCAGTACTTC.

This clonotype was counted between two and nine times. The rearrangement joins TRBV5-1 to TRBJ2-2; no clear D gene. V lost 0 bases to trimming and J lost 4 bases, with 7 bases between them. The germline gives CDR1 SGHRS, CDR2 YFSETQ. This CDR3 comprises 14 residues. CDR3 protein: CASSLDRPTGELFF. The CDR3, as DNA: TGCGCCAGCAGCTTGGACAGACCCACCGGGGAGCTGTTTTTT.

This clonotype was counted only a few times. V and J are TRBV5-1 and TRBJ2-6; 9 nucleotides match TRBD2. The CDR3 totals 19 residues. The germline V gene has CDR1 SGHRS and CDR2 YFSETQ. With 2 bases clipped from V and 0 bases from J, the junction kept 9 bases outside the gene matches. For the CDR3, the DNA is TGCGCCAGCAGCTTTGACTTGCGGGGGGGATACTCTGGGGCCAACGTCCTGACTTTC. Translating gives CASSFDLRGGYSGANVLTF.

V usage is TRBV11-2 and J usage is TRBJ2-5; D unclear. V dropped 5 bases and J dropped 3 bases, with 19 bases sitting between them. The CDR3 totals 16 residues. Germline CDR1 reads SGHAT; CDR2 reads FQNNGV. Here the CDR3 DNA reads TGTGCCAGCAGCCGCGCCGGGCCCGCAAGTAAAGAGACCCAGTACTTC. It yields the protein CASSRAGPASKETQYF. The complete variable domain, with remaining parts taken from reference TRBV11-2 and TRBJ2-5, reads EAGVAQSPRYKIIEKRQSVAFWCNPISGHATLYWYQQILGQGPKLLIQFQNNGVVDDSQLPKDRFSAERLKGVDSTLKIQPAKLEDSAVYLCASSRAGPASKETQYFGPGTRLLVL.

The V and J genes are TRBV4-1 and TRBJ2-2; the match to TRBD1 covers 8 bases. This CDR3 comprises 17 residues. Per the germline V gene, CDR1 is MGHRA and CDR2 is YSYEKL. Losses at the gene ends were 0 bases for V and 0 bases for J; bases not matched to a gene: 3. CDR3 loop: CASSQEKQGANTGELFF. CDR3 nucleotide sequence: TGCGCCAGCAGCCAAGAAAAACAGGGGGCGAACACCGGGGAGCTGTTTTTT.

This clonotype was counted between two and nine times. The chain uses TRBV20-1 and TRBJ2-5; TRBD2 agrees at 12 bases. V was pared by 6 bases and J by 1 base, with 3 bases of the junction left unmatched. The CDR3 is made up of 14 amino acids. Germline CDR1 DFQATT, CDR2 SNEGSKA (reference sequence). In DNA, the CDR3 is TGCAGTGCGCTAGCGGGGGGGTCCCAAGAGACCCAGTACTTC. Protein product: CSALAGGSQETQYF.

The rearrangement joins TRBV12-3 or TRBV12-4 to TRBJ1-2, with a tentative D call TRBD1 (5 bases). The V and J ends lost 6 bases and 2 bases respectively, with 10 bases between them. There are 13 residues in the CDR3. The CDR3 here is CASSSRANYGYTF. The CDR3, as DNA: TGTGCCAGCAGCAGCAGGGCAAACTATGGCTACACCTTC.

This clonotype was seen a few times. The chain links TRBV7-9 to TRBJ2-7; the D is unclear. Trimming removed 3 bases from V and 3 bases from J, with 9 bases in between. Germline V lookup: CDR1 SEHNR, CDR2 FQNEAQ (reference sequence). This CDR3 is built from 13 residues. The CDR3 reads CASSFGRIYEQYF. The CDR3 DNA reads as TGTGCCAGCAGCTTCGGACGGATCTACGAGCAGTACTTC.

This rearrangement joins TRBV14 to TRBJ1-6; D ambiguous. Germline V CDR1 and CDR2: SGHDN, FVKESK. CDR3 length equals 16 residues. With 4 bases removed from V and 9 bases from J, the gap between germline ends came to 19 bases. CDR3 bases: TGTGCCAGCAGCCCTACCCGGACGGGATGGGGTTCACCCCTCCACTTT. Amino acid sequence: CASSPTRTGWGSPLHF.

This clonotype turned up a few times. The rearrangement links TRBV5-1 to TRBJ2-3, with 8 bases identical to TRBD1. Trimming at V came to 4 bases and at J to 0 bases, leaving 7 bases not matched to a gene. CDR1 SGHRS and CDR2 YFSETQ come from the germline V gene. This CDR3 region has 16 residues. CDR3 sequence (DNA): TGCGCCAGCAGCACACAGGGGGTACAAAGCACAGATACGCAGTATTTT. Translating it yields CASSTQGVQSTDTQYF.

This clonotype was counted a few times. The chain combines TRBV20-1 with TRBJ1-4; unclear D gene. This CDR3 region has 13 residues. CDR1 and CDR2 (germline): DFQATT, SNEGSKA (reference sequence). The ends were cut back, 8 bases at V and 6 bases at J, with 16 bases in the middle. CDR3 sequence reads: CSIYRPQDEKLFF. The CDR3 nucleotides read TGCAGTATATACCGGCCACAAGATGAAAAACTGTTTTTT.

The genes are TRBV5-1 and TRBJ1-1, with TRBD1 matching over 8 bases. CDR1 SGHRS and CDR2 YFSETQ come from the germline V gene. V shed 5 bases, J shed 3 bases, and the junction held 3 bases outside the gene matches. The CDR3 length is 13 residues. CDR3 bases: TGCGCCAGCAGACCGGGACAGGACACTGAAGCTTTCTTT. Protein: CASRPGQDTEAFF. The full variable domain, its missing parts supplied by reference TRBV5-1 and TRBJ1-1, is KAGVTQTPRYLIKTRGQQVTLSCSPISGHRSVSWYQQTPGQGLQFLFEYFSETQRNKGNFPGRFSGRQFSNSRSEMNVSTLELGDSALYLCASRPGQDTEAFFGQGTRLTVV.

The chain couples TRBV29-1 to TRBJ1-5; TRBD1 might be the D (5 bases). The CDR3 consists of 14 residues. Trimming removed 0 bases at V and 5 bases at J, with 11 bases between. Looked up from germline, CDR1 is SQVTM and CDR2 is ANQGSEA. The DNA for the CDR3 is TGCAGCGTTGAAGAGGCAGGGTCGGATCAGCCCCAGCATTTT. Its protein product is CSVEEAGSDQPQHF.

The CDR3 is CASSLWTGAYEQYF. CDR3 coding DNA: TGTGCCAGCAGCCTATGGACCGGCGCCTACGAGCAGTACTTC. The V gene is TRBV3-1, the J gene TRBJ2-7; D ambiguous. CDR3 length: 14 residues. Per the germline V gene, CDR1 is LGHDT and CDR2 is YNNKEL (reference sequence). V was trimmed by 4 bases and J by 2 bases, leaving 12 bases between them.

This clonotype showed up just a few times. This chain connects TRBV4-2 to TRBJ2-3; D might be TRBD2 (7 bases). Germline loops: CDR1 LGHNA, CDR2 YNFKEQ. Between the trimmed V and J ends, which lost 4 bases and 0 bases, there was a span of 23 bases. This CDR3 is 19 amino acids long. DNA of the CDR3: TGTGCCAGCAGCCCGGACCCCCATTTACGGGGGGCTAGCACAGATACGCAGTATTTT. Translation gives CASSPDPHLRGASTDTQYF.

The sample holds many counts of this clonotype. The chain uses TRBV6-4 and TRBJ1-5; D not certain. Trimming took off 4 bases at V and 1 base at J, with 5 bases between the two ends. Germline V lookup: CDR1 MRHNA, CDR2 SNTAGT. The CDR3 sequence is 13 residues long. The CDR3 loop is CASSAGSNQPQHF. CDR3 DNA: TGTGCCAGCAGTGCCGGGAGCAATCAGCCCCAGCATTTT.

This sequence joins TRBV11-2 and TRBJ2-5; D may match TRBD1 or TRBD2 (5 bases each). With 9 bases removed from V and 4 bases from J, the gap between germline ends came to 18 bases. CDR3 length equals 14 residues. The germline CDR1 and CDR2 sequences are SGHAT and FQNNGV. CDR3 in DNA: TGTGCCAGGACTACCGGACATTTCGGAGAGACCCAGTACTTC. This encodes CARTTGHFGETQYF.

This clonotype came up a few times. The chain links TRBV27 to TRBJ2-7; no clear D gene. The V end lost 4 bases, the J end lost 3 bases, and 13 bases lay between the germline ends. Germline V lookup: CDR1 MNHEY, CDR2 SMNVEV (reference sequence). The CDR3 extends over 14 amino acids. This chain's CDR3 is CASSSAVGSYEQYF. The CDR3, as DNA: TGTGCCAGCAGTTCCGCGGTAGGTAGCTACGAGCAGTACTTC.

CDR3 coding DNA: TGTGCCAGCAGCCCCAGCTCCTACGAGCAGTACGTC. Protein: CASSPSSYEQYV. The chain carries TRBV9 and TRBJ2-7; D gene ambiguous. The CDR3 runs to 12 residues. Per germline, CDR1 SGDLS and CDR2 YYNGEE. Trimming left V 4 bases short and J 0 bases short, with 5 bases between.

V and J are TRBV24-1 and TRBJ1-5; TRBD1 is a possible D gene (5 bases). The CDR3 spans 17 residues. The V end lost 4 bases, the J end lost 2 bases, and 17 bases lay between the germline ends. CDR1 is KGHDR and CDR2 is SFDVKD in the germline V gene. As DNA, the CDR3 is TGTGCCACCAGTGAAACGGGACCCCGAGGGGGCAATCAGCCCCAGCATTTT. Its translation is CATSETGPRGGNQPQHF.

This chain joins TRBV12-3 or TRBV12-4 and TRBJ1-4; D gene uncertain. The CDR3 runs 14 residues. Trimming removed 2 bases at V and 11 bases at J, with 15 bases between. CDR3 loop: CASSLSDPAGKLFF. CDR3 DNA: TGTGCCAGCAGTTTATCCGACCCGGCGGGTAAACTGTTTTTT.

The chain is built from TRBV6-5 and TRBJ1-2, with TRBD1 identical over 8 bases. The CDR3 runs to 13 residues. Germline CDR1 and CDR2: MNHEY and SVGAGI. Losses at the gene ends were 3 bases for V and 7 bases for J; bases not matched to a gene: 4. CDR3 protein: CASSYTRGLGYTF. CDR3 DNA sequence: TGTGCCAGCAGTTATACCAGGGGGCTTGGCTACACCTTC.

The chain uses TRBV4-1 and TRBJ1-6; 9 positions match TRBD1. The V segment lost 1 base and the J segment 8 bases; nucleotides outside the gene matches: 6. CDR3 length: 16 residues. CDR1 and CDR2 (germline): MGHRA, YSYEKL. CDR3: CASSQGQGEVDSPLHF. CDR3 DNA: TGCGCCAGCAGCCAAGGACAGGGGGAGGTTGATTCACCCCTCCACTTT.